Described below is a single T cell receptor (beta chain) sequence and its context. Its cognate antigen is unknown. The V end lost 6 bases, the J end lost 0 bases, and 15 bases lay between the germline ends. The CDR3 is made up of 15 amino acids. In germline, CDR1 is SGHNT, CDR2 YYREEE (reference sequence). Time point meaning: inflamed ileum from the surgical specimen. This specimen belongs to a study of T cell repertoires in ileal Crohn's disease. Study-level findings and limits: Endoscopic recurrence occurred in every patient whose clonality exceeded 26.8%.

The table came from immunoSEQ multiplex PCR; TCRdb's copy has only in-frame clones and leaves some out. Counted here are under 13,000 clones, around 86% occurring once; the ten biggest clones make up more than 9%. The chain joins TRBV5-4 to TRBJ1-1; D is undetermined. This clonotype originated in an adult with Crohn's disease. The sequenced material came from ileal tissue. In DNA form, the CDR3 reads TGTGCCAGCACCCCCTCCCGGTTCATGAACACTGAAGCTTTCTTT. Its translation is CASTPSRFMNTEAFF.